The 4 T cell receptor beta chains presented below share a single source sample, sequenced in a study of radiotherapy plus CTLA-4 blockade in lung cancer. Assay: immunoSEQ multiplex PCR; the TCRdb copy retains only in-frame clones and omits some. The sample consists of some 78,000 clones, around 86% of them appearing once. The sample here was peripheral blood, taken from a patient treated with radiotherapy plus ipilimumab. The source is a human donor with non-small cell lung cancer who had stable disease on radiotherapy plus ipilimumab.

V is TRBV18 and J is TRBJ1-1; maybe TRBD1 (5 bases). Germline CDR1 and CDR2: KGHSH and LQKENI. The CDR3 totals 14 residues. The V and J ends lost 0 bases and 5 bases respectively, with 10 bases between them. In DNA form, the CDR3 reads TGTGCCAGCTCACCACCAAGCAGGGAGACTGAAGCTTTCTTT. As protein: CASSPPSRETEAFF.

The chain has TRBV28 and TRBJ1-5; unclear D gene. The CDR3 consists of 15 residues. Germline assignment: CDR1 MDHEN and CDR2 SYDVKM. The V and J ends lost 2 bases and 1 base respectively, with 9 bases between them. The CDR3 DNA is TGTGCCAGCAGTTTAAGGGCGGGGAGCAATCAGCCCCAGCATTTT. It yields the protein CASSLRAGSNQPQHF. The full variable domain, its missing parts supplied by reference TRBV28 and TRBJ1-5, is DVKVTQSSRYLVKRTGEKVFLECVQDMDHENMFWYRQDPGLGLRLIYFSYDVKMKEKGDIPEGYSVSREKKERFSLILESASTNQTSMYLCASSLRAGSNQPQHFGDGTRLSIL.

The rearrangement links TRBV6-5 to TRBJ1-1; 11 bases map to TRBD1. Unmatched junction bases numbered 9, after V lost 5 bases and J lost 10 bases. This CDR3 comprises 14 residues. CDR1 is MNHEY and CDR2 is SVGAGI in the germline V gene. CDR3 nucleotides: TGTGCCAGCAGTCGCATCGGACAGGGGGCGCGAGCTTTCTTT. Residues: CASSRIGQGARAFF.

The chain recombines TRBV30 with TRBJ1-5; TRBD1 matches at 8 bases. Germline trimming cut 1 base from V and 5 bases from J; bases unmatched to any gene: 13. The CDR3 is 17 residues long. Germline assignment: CDR1 GTSNPN and CDR2 SVGIG (reference sequence). The chain's CDR3 is CAWSGVGQGKPYQPQHF. CDR3 nucleotide sequence: TGTGCCTGGAGTGGTGTAGGACAGGGAAAACCCTATCAGCCCCAGCATTTT.